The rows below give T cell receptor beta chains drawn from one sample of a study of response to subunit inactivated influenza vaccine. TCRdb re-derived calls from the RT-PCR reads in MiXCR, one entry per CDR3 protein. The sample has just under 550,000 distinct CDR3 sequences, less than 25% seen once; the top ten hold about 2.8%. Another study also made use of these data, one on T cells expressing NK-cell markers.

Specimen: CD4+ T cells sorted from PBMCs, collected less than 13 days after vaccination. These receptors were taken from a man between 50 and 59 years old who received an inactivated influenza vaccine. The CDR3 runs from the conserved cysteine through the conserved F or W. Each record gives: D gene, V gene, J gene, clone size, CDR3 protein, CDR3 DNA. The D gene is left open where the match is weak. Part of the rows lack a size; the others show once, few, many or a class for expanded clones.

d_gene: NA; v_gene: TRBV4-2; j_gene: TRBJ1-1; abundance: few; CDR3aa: CASSQDDGTEAFF; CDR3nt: TGTGCCAGCAGCCAAGATGACGGGACTGAAGCTTTCTTT
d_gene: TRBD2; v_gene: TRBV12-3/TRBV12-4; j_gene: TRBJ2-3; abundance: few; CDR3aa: CATGTSGTDTQYF; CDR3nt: TGTGCCACAGGGACTAGCGGCACAGATACGCAGTATTTT
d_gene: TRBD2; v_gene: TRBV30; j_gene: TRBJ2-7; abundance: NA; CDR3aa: CACHLGGRAYEQYF; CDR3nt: TGTGCCTGCCACCTGGGGGGGAGGGCCTACGAGCAGTACTTC
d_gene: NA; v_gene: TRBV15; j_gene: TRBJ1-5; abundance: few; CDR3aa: CATSRDTEDQPQHF; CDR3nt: TGTGCCACCAGCAGAGATACGGAGGATCAGCCCCAGCATTTT
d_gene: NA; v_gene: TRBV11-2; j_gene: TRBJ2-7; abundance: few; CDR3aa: CASSPPRSRHEQYF; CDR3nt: TGTGCCAGCAGCCCCCCACGGAGTCGACACGAGCAGTACTTC
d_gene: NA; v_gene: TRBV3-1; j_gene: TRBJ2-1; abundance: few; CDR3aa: CASSRFLTGRFRDEQFF; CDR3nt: TGTGCCAGCAGCCGGTTTCTGACTGGGCGGTTTAGGGATGAGCAGTTCTTC
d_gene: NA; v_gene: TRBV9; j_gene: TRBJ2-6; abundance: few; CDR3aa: CASSPRVGRSGANVLTF; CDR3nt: TGTGCCAGCAGCCCAAGGGTGGGACGTTCTGGGGCCAACGTCCTGACTTTC
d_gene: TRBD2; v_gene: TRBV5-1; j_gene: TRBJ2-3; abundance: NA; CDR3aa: CASSFSGRASDTQYF; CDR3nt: TGCGCCAGCAGCTTTAGCGGGAGGGCCTCAGATACGCAGTATTTT
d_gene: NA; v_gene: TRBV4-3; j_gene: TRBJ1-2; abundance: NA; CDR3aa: CASSRGTWNYGYTF; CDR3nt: TGCGCCAGCAGCCGAGGGACATGGAACTATGGCTACACCTTC
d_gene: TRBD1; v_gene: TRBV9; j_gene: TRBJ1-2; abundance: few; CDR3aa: CASSARGEPSPNYGYTF; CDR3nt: TGTGCCAGCAGCGCCAGGGGGGAACCCTCCCCAAACTATGGCTACACCTTC
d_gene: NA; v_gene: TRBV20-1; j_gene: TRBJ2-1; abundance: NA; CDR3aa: CSARVREAGSYNEQFF; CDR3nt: TGCAGTGCTAGAGTGAGGGAAGCGGGCTCGTACAATGAGCAGTTCTTC
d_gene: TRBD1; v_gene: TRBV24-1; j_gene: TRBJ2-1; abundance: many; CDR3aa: CATSDQRQGSYNEQFF; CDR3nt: TGTGCCACCAGTGACCAAAGACAGGGATCCTACAATGAGCAGTTCTTC
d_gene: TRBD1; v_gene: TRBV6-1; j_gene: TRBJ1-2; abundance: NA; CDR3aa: CASSPRQGQGYTF; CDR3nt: TGTGCCAGCAGCCCTCGACAGGGGCAAGGCTACACCTTC
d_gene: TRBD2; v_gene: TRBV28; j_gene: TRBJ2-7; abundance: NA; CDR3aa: CASRLAGGTYEQYF; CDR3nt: TGTGCCAGCAGGTTAGCGGGAGGAACCTACGAGCAGTACTTC
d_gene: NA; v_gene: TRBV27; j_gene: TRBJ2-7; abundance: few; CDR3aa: CASSLKAEIYEQYF; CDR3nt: TGTGCCAGCAGTTTAAAGGCGGAAATCTACGAGCAGTACTTC
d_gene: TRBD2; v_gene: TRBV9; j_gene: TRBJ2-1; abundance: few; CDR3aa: CASSVDEAGTYNEQFF; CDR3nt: TGTGCCAGCAGCGTAGACGAAGCGGGAACATACAATGAGCAGTTCTTC
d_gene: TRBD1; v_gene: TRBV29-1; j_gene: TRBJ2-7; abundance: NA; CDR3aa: CSVGQGAGEQYF; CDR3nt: TGCAGCGTGGGACAGGGGGCGGGTGAGCAGTACTTC
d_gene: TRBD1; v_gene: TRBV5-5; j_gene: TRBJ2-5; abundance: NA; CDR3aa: CASSDDRAGETQYF; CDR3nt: TGTGCCAGCAGCGATGACAGGGCTGGGGAGACCCAGTACTTC
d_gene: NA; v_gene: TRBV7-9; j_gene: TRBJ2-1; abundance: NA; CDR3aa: CASSLNYQGRGYNEQFF; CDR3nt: TGTGCCAGCAGCTTAAATTATCAGGGTCGGGGATACAATGAGCAGTTCTTC
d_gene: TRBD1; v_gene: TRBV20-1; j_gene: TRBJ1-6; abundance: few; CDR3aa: CSAPGQGSYNSPLHF; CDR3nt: TGCAGTGCCCCGGGACAGGGCTCCTATAATTCACCCCTCCACTTT
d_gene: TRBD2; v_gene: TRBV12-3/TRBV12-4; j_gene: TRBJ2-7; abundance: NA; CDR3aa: CASSSGGGVYEQYF; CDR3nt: TGTGCCAGCAGTTCCGGGGGGGGGGTGTACGAGCAGTACTTC
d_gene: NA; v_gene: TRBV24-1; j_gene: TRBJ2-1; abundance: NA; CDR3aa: CATSDGGRNEQFF; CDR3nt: TGTGCCACCAGTGATGGGGGTAGGAATGAGCAGTTCTTC
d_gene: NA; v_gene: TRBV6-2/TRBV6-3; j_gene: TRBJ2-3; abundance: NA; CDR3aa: CASNLAGQLADTQYF; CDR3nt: TGTGCCAGCAACTTGGCTGGACAGCTTGCAGATACGCAGTATTTT
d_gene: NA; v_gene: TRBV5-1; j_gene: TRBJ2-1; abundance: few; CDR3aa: CASSLGSFSYNEQFF; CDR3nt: TGCGCCAGCAGCCTGGGGTCCTTTTCATACAATGAGCAGTTCTTC
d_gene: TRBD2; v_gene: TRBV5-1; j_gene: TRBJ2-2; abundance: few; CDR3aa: CASSLGPSGTGELFF; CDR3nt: TGCGCCAGCAGCTTAGGGCCTAGCGGAACCGGGGAGCTGTTTTTT
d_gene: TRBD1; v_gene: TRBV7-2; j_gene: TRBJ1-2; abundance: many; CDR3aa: CASSPDFSDRAYGYTF; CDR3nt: TGTGCCAGCAGCCCAGACTTTTCAGACAGGGCCTATGGCTACACCTTC
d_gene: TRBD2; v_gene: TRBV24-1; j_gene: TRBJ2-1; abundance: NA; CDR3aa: CATSGIGSGSLYNEQFF; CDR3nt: TGTGCCACCAGTGGAATCGGTAGCGGGAGTTTGTACAATGAGCAGTTCTTC
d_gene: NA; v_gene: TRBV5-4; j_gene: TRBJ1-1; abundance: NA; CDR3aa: CASSTSGWDTEAFF; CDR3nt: TGTGCCAGCAGCACCTCAGGGTGGGACACTGAAGCTTTCTTT
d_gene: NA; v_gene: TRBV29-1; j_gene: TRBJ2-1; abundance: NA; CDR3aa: CSVLPSGQQFF; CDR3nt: TGCAGCGTTCTCCCAAGCGGCCAGCAGTTCTTC
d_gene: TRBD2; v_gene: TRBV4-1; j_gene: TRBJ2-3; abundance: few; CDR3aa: CASSQAGVGTSGGGSTDTQYF; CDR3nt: TGCGCCAGCAGCCAAGCGGGCGTTGGGACTAGCGGGGGGGGTAGCACAGATACGCAGTATTTT
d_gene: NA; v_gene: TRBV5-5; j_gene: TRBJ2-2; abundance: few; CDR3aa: CASSWAGTGELFF; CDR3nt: TGTGCCAGCAGTTGGGCGGGGACCGGGGAGCTGTTTTTT
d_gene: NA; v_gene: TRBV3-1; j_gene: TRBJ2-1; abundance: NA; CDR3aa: CASSQGLYEQFF; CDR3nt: TGTGCCAGCAGCCAAGGCCTCTATGAGCAGTTCTTC
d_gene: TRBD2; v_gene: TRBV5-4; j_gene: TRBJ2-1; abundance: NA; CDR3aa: CASSLRPGTSGTNEQFF; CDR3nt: TGTGCCAGCAGCCTCCGCCCCGGGACTAGCGGGACTAATGAGCAGTTCTTC
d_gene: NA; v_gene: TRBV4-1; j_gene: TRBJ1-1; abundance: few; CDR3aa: CASSQAGVDTEAFF; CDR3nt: TGCGCCAGCAGCCAAGCAGGGGTTGATACTGAAGCTTTCTTT
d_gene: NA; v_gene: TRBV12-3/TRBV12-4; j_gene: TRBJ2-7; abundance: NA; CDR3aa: CASRRTVSYEQYF; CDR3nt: TGTGCCAGCAGACGTACAGTTTCCTACGAGCAGTACTTC
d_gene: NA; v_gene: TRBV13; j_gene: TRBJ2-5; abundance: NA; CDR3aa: CASSNLGQQETQYF; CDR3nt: TGTGCCAGCAGCAATCTGGGCCAACAAGAGACCCAGTACTTC
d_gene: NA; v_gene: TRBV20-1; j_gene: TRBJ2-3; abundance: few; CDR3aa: CSARGGIIWADTQYF; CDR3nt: TGCAGTGCCCGCGGCGGGATTATTTGGGCAGATACGCAGTATTTT
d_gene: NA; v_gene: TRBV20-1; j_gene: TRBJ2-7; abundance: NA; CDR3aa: CSARPSRESTALYEQYF; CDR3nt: TGCAGTGCTAGACCCAGCCGCGAATCGACAGCCCTCTACGAGCAGTACTTC
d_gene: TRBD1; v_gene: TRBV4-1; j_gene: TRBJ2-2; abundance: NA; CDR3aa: CASTRKWTGGTGELFF; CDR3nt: TGCGCCAGCACCCGAAAGTGGACAGGGGGGACCGGGGAGCTGTTTTTT
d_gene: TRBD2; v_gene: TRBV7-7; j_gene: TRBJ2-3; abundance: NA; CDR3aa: CASSPGLEGTDTQYF; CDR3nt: TGTGCCAGCAGTCCCGGACTAGAAGGCACAGATACGCAGTATTTT
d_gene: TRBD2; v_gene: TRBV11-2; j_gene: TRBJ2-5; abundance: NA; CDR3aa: CASSPTTSGGWETQYF; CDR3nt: TGTGCCAGCAGCCCGACGACTAGCGGGGGATGGGAGACCCAGTACTTC
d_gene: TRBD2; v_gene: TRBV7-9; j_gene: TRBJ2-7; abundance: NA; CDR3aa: CASSFAGGPSEQYF; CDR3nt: TGTGCCAGCAGCTTCGCGGGAGGGCCTAGCGAGCAGTACTTC
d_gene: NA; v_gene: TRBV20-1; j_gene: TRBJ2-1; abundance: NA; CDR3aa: CSARDLGGRPNEQFF; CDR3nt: TGCAGTGCTAGAGATCTGGGAGGCCGCCCCAATGAGCAGTTCTTC
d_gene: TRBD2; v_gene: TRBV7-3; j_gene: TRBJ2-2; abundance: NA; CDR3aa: CASSLMGLGTGELFF; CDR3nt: TGTGCCAGCAGCTTAATGGGACTAGGAACCGGGGAGCTGTTTTTT
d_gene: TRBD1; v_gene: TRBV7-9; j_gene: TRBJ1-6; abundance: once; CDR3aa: CASSPTGRGSPLHF; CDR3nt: TGTGCCAGCAGCCCGACAGGGAGAGGATCACCCCTCCACTTT
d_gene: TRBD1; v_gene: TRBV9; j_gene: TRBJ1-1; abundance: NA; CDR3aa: CASSVAGTVMNTEAFF; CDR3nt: TGTGCCAGCAGCGTAGCAGGGACAGTGATGAACACTGAAGCTTTCTTT
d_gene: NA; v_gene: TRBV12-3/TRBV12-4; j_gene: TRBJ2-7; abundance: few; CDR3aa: CASSFWGAGQYF; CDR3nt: TGTGCCAGCAGTTTCTGGGGGGCTGGGCAGTACTTC
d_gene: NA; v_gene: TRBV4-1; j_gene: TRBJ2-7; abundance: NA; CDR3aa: CASSQPVNSYEQYF; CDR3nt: TGCGCCAGCAGCCAACCAGTAAATTCCTACGAGCAGTACTTC
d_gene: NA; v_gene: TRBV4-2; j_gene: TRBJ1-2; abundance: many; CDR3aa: CASSQDPTVNYGYTF; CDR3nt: TGTGCCAGCAGCCAAGATCCGACAGTTAACTATGGCTACACCTTC